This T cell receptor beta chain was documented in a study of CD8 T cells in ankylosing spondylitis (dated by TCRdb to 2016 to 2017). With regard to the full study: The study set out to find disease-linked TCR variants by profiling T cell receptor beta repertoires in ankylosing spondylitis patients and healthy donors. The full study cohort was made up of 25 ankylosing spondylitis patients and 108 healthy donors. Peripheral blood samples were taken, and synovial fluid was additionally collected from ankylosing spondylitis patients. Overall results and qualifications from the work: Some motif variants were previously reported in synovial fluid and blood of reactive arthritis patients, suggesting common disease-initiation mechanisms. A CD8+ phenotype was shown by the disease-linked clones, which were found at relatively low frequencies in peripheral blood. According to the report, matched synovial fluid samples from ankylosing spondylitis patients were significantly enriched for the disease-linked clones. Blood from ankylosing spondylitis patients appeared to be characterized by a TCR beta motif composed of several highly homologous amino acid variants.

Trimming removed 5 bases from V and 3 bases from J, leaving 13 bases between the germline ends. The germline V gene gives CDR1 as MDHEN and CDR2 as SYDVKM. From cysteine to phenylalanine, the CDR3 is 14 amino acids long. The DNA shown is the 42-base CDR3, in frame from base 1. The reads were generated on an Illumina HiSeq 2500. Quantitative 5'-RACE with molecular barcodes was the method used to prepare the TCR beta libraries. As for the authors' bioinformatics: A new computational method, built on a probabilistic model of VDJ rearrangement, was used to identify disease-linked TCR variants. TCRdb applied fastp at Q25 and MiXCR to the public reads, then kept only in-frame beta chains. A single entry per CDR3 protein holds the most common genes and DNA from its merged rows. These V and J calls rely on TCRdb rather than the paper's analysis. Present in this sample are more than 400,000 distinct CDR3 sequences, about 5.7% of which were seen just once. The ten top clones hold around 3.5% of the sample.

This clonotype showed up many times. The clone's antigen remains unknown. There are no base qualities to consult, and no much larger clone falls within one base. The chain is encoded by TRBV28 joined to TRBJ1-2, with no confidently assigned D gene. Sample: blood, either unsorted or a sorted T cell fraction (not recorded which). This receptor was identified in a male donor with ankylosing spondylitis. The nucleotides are TGTGCCAGCAGTCCGCCGGTCTTGTACTATGGCTACACCTTC. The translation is CASSPPVLYYGYTF.